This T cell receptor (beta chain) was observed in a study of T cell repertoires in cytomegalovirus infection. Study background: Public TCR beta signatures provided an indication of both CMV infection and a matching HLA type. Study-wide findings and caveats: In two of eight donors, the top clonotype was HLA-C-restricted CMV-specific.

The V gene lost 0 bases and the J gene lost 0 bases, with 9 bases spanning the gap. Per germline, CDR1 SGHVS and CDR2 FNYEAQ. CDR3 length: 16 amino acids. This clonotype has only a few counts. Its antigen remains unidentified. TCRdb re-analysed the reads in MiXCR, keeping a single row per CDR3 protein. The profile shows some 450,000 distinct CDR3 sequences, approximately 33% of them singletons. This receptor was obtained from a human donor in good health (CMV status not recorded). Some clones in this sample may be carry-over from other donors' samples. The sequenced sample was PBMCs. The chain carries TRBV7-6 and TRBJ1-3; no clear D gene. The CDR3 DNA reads TGTGCCAGCAGCTTAGCTGACGGACCCTCTGGAAACACCATATATTTT. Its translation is CASSLADGPSGNTIYF.